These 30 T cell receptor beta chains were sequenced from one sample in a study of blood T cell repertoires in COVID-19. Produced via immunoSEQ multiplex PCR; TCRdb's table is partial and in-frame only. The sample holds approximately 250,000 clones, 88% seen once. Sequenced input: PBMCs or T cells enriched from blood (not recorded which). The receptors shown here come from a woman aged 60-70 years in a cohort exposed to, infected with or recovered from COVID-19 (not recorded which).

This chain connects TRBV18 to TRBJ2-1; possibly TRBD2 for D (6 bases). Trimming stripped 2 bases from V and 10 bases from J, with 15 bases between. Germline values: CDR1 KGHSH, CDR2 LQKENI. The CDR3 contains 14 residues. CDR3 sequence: CASSPETRDWEQFF. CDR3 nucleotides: TGTGCCAGCTCACCAGAGACTAGGGATTGGGAGCAGTTCTTC.

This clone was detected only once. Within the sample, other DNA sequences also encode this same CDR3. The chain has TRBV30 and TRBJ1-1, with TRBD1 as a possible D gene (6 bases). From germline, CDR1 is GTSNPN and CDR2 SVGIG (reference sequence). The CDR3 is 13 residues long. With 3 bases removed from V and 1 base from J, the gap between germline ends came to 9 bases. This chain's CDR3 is CAWSGRGNTEAFF. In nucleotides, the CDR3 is TGTGCCTGGAGCGGCAGGGGGAACACTGAAGCTTTCTTT.

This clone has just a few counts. CDR3 sequence reads: CATSDPTPAGGDTQYF. CDR3 bases: TGTGCCACCAGTGACCCCACTCCAGCGGGAGGGGATACGCAGTATTTT. This chain connects TRBV24-1 to TRBJ2-3; 10 bases map to TRBD2. V lost 4 bases to trimming and J lost 6 bases; unmatched junction nucleotides: 9. This CDR3 contains 16 residues. Germline CDR1 KGHDR, CDR2 SFDVKD.

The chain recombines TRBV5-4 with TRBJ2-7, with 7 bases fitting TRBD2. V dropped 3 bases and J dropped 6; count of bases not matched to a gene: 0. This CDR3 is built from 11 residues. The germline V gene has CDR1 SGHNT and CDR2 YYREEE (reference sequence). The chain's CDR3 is CASSSGGEQYF. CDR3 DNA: TGTGCCAGCAGCTCGGGGGGCGAGCAGTACTTC.

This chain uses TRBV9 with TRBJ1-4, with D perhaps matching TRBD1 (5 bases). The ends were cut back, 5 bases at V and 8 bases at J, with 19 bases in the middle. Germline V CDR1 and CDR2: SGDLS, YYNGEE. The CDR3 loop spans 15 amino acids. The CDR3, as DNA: TGTGCCAGCAGGGGGGAGGGCGCCGGGAGCGAAAAACTGTTTTTT. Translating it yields CASRGEGAGSEKLFF.

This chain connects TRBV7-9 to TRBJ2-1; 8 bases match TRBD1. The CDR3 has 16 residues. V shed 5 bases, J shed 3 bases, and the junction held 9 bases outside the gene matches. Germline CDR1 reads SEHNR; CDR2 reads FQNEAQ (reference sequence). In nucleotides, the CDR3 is TGTGCCAGCAGCAATACAGCAGGGGGCCACTACAATGAGCAGTTCTTC. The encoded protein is CASSNTAGGHYNEQFF.

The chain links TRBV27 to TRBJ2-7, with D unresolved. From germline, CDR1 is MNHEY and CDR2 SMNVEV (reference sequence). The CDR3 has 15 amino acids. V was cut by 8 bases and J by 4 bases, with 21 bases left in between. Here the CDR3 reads CASRRRMTPEYEQYF. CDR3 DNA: TGTGCCAGCCGACGGAGAATGACCCCAGAATACGAGCAGTACTTC.

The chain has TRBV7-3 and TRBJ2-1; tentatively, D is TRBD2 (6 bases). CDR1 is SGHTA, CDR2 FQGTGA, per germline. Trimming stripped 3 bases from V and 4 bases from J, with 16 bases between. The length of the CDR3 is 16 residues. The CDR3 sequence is CASSFLGTGKYNEQFF. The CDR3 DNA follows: TGTGCCAGCAGCTTTCTAGGGACTGGAAAGTACAATGAGCAGTTCTTC.

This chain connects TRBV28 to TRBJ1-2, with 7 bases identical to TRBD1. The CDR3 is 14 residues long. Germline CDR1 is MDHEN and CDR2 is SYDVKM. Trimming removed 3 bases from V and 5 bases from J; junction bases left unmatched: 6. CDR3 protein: CASSFPNRGYGYTF. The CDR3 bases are TGTGCCAGCAGTTTCCCGAACAGGGGTTATGGCTACACCTTC.

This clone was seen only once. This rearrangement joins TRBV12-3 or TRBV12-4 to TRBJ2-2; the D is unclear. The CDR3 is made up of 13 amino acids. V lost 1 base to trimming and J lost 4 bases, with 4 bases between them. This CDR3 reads CASSLGGTGELFF. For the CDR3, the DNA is TGTGCCAGCAGTTTAGGAGGCACCGGGGAGCTGTTTTTT.

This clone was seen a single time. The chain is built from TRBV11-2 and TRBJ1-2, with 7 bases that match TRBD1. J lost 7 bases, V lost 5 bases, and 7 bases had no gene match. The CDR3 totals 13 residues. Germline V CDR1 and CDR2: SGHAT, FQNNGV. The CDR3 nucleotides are TGTGCCAGCAGCCAACAGGGGTTCGGTGGCTACACCTTC. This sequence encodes CASSQQGFGGYTF. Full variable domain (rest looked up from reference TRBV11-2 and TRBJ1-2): EAGVAQSPRYKIIEKRQSVAFWCNPISGHATLYWYQQILGQGPKLLIQFQNNGVVDDSQLPKDRFSAERLKGVDSTLKIQPAKLEDSAVYLCASSQQGFGGYTFGSGTRLTVV.

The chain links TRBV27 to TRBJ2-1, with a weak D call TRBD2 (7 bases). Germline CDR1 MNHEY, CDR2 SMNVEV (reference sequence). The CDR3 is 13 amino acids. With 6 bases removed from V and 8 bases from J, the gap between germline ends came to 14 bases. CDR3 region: CASSPPGGDEQFF. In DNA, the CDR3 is TGTGCCAGCAGCCCCCCGGGGGGCGATGAGCAGTTCTTC.

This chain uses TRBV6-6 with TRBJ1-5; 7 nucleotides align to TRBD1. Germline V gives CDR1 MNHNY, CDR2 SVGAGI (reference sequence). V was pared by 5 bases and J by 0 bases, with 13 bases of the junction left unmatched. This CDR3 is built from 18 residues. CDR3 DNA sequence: TGTGCCAGCAGTCCTGACAGGGCAGCCGATTATAGCAATCAGCCCCAGCATTTT. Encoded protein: CASSPDRAADYSNQPQHF.

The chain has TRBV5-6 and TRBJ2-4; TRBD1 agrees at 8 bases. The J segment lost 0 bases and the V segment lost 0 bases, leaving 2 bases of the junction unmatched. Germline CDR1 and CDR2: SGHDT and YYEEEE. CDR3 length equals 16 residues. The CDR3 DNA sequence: TGTGCCAGCAGCTTGGACAGGGGGATAGCCAAAAACATTCAGTACTTC. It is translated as CASSLDRGIAKNIQYF.

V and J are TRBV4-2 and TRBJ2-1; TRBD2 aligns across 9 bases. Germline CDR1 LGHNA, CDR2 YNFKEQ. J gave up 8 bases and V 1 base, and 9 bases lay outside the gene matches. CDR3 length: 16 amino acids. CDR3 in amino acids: CASSQGDSGSTDEQFF. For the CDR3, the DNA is TGTGCCAGCAGCCAAGGTGATAGCGGGAGTACGGATGAGCAGTTCTTC.

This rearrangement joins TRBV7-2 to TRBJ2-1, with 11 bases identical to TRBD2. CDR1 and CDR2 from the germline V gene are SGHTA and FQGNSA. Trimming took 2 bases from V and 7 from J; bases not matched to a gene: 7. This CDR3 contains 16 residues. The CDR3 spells CASSLFSTSGINEQFF. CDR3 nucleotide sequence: TGTGCCAGCAGCTTATTTTCGACTAGCGGGATTAATGAGCAGTTCTTC. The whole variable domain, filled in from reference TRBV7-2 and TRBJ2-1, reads GAGVSQSPSNKVTEKGKDVELRCDPISGHTALYWYRQSLGQGLEFLIYFQGNSAPDKSGLPSDRFSAERTGGSVSTLTIQRTQQEDSAVYLCASSLFSTSGINEQFFGPGTRLTVL.

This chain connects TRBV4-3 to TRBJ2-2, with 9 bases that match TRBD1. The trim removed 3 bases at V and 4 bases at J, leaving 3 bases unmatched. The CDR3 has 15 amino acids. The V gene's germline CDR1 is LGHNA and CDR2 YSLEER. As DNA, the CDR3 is TGCGCCAGCAGCCAGGGACAGGGCTTCACCGGGGAGCTGTTTTTT. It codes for CASSQGQGFTGELFF.

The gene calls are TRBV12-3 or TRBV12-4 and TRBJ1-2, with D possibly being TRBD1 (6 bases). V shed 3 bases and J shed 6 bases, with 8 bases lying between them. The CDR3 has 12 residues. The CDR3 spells CASSFTGNGYTF. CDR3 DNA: TGTGCCAGCAGTTTCACAGGGAATGGCTACACCTTC.

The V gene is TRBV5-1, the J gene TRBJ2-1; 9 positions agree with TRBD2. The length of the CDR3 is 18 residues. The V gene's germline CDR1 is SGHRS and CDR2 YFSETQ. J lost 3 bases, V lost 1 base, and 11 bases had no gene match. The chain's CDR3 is CASSLLAGGSLHYNEQFF. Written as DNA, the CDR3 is TGCGCCAGCAGCTTGTTGGCGGGAGGGTCGCTTCACTACAATGAGCAGTTCTTC.

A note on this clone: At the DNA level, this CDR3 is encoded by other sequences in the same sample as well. CDR3 bases: TGCGCCAGCAGCACAGGGAACACCGGGGAGCTGTTTTTT. Translating gives CASSTGNTGELFF. The chain couples TRBV5-1 to TRBJ2-2; D may be TRBD1 (5 bases). V gave up 4 bases and J gave up 1 base, with 5 bases separating them. Germline V gives CDR1 SGHRS, CDR2 YFSETQ. This CDR3 is built from 13 residues. Full variable domain (remainder filled in from reference TRBV5-1 and TRBJ2-2): KAGVTQTPRYLIKTRGQQVTLSCSPISGHRSVSWYQQTPGQGLQFLFEYFSETQRNKGNFPGRFSGRQFSNSRSEMNVSTLELGDSALYLCASSTGNTGELFFGEGSRLTVL.

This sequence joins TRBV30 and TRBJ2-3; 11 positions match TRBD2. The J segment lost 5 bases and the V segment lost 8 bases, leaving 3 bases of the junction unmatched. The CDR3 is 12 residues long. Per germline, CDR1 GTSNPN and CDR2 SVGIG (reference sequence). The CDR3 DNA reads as TGTGCCCTTGGACTAGCGGGAGATACGCAGTATTTT. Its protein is CALGLAGDTQYF.

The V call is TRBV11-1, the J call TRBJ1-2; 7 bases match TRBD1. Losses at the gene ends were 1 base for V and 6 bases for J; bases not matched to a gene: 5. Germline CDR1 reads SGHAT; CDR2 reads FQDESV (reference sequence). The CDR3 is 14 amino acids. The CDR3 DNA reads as TGTGCCAGCAGCTTAGACAGGGGCGAGGATGGCTACACCTTC. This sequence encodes CASSLDRGEDGYTF.

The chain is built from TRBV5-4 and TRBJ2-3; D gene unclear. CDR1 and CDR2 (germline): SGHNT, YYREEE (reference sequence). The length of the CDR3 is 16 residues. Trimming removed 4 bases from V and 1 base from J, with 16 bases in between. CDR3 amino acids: CASSPRPGSGTDTQYF. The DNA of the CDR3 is TGTGCCAGCAGCCCCAGGCCTGGCTCGGGCACAGATACGCAGTATTTT.

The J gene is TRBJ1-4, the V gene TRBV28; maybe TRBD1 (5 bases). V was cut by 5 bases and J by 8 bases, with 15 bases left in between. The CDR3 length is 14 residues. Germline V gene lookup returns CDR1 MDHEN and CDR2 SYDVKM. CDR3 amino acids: CASSPQGFGEKLFF. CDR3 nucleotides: TGTGCCAGCAGTCCTCAGGGTTTTGGAGAAAAACTGTTTTTT.

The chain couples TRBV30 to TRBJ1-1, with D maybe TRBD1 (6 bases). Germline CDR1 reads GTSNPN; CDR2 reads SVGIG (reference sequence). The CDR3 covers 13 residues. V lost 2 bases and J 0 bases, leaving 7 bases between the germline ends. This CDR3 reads CAWSQGLNTEAFF. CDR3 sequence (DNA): TGTGCCTGGAGTCAGGGGCTGAACACTGAAGCTTTCTTT.

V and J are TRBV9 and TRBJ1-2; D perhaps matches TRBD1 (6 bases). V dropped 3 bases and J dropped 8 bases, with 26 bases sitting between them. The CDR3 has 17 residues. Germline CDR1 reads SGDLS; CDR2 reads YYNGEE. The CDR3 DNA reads TGTGCCAGCAGCGCCATGATGGGGGCCGCCCGGAGTTACGGCTACACCTTC. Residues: CASSAMMGAARSYGYTF.

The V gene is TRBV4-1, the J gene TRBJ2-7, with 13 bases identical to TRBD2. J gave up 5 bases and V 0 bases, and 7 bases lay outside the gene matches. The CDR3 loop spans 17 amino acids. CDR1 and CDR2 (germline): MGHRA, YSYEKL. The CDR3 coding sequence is TGCGCCAGCAGCCAAGATTGGGGACTAGCGGGATCAGACGAGCAGTACTTC. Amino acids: CASSQDWGLAGSDEQYF.

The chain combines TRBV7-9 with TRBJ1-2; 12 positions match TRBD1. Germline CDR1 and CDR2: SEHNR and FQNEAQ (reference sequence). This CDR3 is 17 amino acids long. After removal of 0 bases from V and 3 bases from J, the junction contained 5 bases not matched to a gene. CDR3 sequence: CASSLAGTGGAYYGYTF. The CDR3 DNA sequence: TGTGCCAGCAGCTTAGCGGGGACAGGGGGCGCCTACTATGGCTACACCTTC.

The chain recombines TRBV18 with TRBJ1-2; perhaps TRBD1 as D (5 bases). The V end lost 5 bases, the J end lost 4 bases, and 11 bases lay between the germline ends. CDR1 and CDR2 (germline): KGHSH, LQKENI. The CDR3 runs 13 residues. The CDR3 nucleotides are TGTGCCAGCTCAGGTCCAGGGTCCTATGGCTACACCTTC. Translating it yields CASSGPGSYGYTF.

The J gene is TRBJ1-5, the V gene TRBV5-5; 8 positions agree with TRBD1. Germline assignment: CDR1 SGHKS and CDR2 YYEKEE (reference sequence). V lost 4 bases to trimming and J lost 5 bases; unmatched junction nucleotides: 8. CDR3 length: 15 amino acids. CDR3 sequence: CASSTTGQGDQPQHF. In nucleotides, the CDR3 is TGTGCCAGCAGCACAACCGGACAGGGCGATCAGCCCCAGCATTTT.